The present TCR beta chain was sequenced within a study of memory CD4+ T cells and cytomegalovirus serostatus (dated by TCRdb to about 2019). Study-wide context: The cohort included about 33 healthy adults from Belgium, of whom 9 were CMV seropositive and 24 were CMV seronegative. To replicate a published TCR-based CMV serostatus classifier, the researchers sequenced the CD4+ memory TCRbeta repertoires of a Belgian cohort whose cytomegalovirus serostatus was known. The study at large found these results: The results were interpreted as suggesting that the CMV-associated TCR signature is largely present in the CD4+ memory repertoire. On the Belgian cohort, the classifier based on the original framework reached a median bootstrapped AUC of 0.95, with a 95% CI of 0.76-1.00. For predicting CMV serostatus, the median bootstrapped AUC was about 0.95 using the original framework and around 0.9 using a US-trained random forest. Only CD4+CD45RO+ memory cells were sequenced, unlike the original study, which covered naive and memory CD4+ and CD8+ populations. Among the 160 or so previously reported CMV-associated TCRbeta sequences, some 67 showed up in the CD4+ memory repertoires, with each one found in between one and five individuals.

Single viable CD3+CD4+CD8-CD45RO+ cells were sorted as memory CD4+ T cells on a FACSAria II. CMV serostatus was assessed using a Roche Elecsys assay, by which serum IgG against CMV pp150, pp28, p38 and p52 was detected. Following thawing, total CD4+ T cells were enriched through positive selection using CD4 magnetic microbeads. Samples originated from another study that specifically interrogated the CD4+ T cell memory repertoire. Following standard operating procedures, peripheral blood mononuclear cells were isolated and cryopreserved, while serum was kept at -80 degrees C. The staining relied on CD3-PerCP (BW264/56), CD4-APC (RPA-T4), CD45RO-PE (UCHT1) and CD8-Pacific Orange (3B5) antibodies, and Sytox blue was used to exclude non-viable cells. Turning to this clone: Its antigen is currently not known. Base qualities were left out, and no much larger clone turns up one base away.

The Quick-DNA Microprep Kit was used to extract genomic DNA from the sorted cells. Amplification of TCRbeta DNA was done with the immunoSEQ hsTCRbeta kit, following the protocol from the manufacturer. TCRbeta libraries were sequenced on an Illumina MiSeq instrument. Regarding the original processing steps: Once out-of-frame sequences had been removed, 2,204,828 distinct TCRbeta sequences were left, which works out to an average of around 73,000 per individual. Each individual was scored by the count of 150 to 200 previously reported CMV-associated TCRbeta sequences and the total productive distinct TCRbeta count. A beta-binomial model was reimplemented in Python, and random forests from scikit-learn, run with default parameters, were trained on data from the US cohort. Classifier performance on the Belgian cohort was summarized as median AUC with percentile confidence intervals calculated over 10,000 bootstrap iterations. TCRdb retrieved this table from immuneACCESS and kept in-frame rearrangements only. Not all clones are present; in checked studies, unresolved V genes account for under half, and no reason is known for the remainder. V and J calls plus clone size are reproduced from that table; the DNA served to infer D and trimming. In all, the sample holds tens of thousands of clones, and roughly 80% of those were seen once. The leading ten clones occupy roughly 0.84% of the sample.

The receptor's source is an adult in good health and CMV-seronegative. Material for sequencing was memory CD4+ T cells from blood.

The CDR3 protein is CASSLGTQGEQYF. The nucleotide sequence reads TGTGCCAGCAGCTTAGGGACCCAGGGCGAGCAGTACTTC. The chain joins TRBV7-9 to TRBJ2-7; TRBD1 is possibly the D segment (5 matching bases). From the cysteine through the phenylalanine, the CDR3 covers 13 amino acids. Here the CDR3 DNA is all that survives: 39 bases in frame from base 1. V is cut by 1 base and J by 6 bases, and the space between the germline ends is 10 bases. Via the germline V gene (reference sequence), CDR1 is SEHNR and CDR2 FQNEAQ.